This TCR beta chain was profiled in a study of lymphopenia after photon versus proton radiotherapy. Trimming removed 5 bases from V and 2 bases from J; junction bases left unmatched: 8. The CDR3 extends over 17 amino acids. Germline CDR1 is MNHEY and CDR2 is SMNVEV (reference sequence). About this clone itself: Its target is unknown.

Overall study findings and caveats: Photon-treated patients lost naive T cells and TCR diversity; proton-treated stayed stable. Survival link was tested only in deceased patients; proton benefit remains a possibility. Larger post-nadir TCR diversity loss correlated inversely with survival in deceased patients.

The table came from immunoSEQ multiplex PCR; TCRdb's copy has only in-frame clones and leaves some out. Altogether 65,000 or so clones are present, roughly nine tenths being singletons, with the ten largest covering 13%. Sequenced material: peripheral blood, taken from a patient treated with proton-based radiotherapy. The sequence was collected from a man older than 75 with esophageal cancer. V is TRBV27 and J is TRBJ2-3, with 12 bases identical to TRBD2. The CDR3 reads CASSPLRLAGDTDTQYF. The CDR3 nucleotides read TGTGCCAGCAGTCCGCTGCGACTAGCGGGGGACACAGATACGCAGTATTTT.